One sample yielded the 6 T cell receptor beta chains listed below, sequenced in a study of OX40 agonist ivuxolimab in advanced cancers. Clones were sequenced by immunoSEQ multiplex PCR, and TCRdb holds only the in-frame ones, with some missing. Of about 22,000 clones listed, about 86% are singletons. The sample in question was CD4+ or CD8+ T cells sorted from blood, obtained in a trial of the OX40 agonist ivuxolimab. The receptors originated from an adult with an advanced solid tumor such as melanoma, head and neck, liver or kidney cancer.

V usage is TRBV29-1 and J usage is TRBJ2-1, with 9 bases that match TRBD1. Looked up from germline, CDR1 is SQVTM and CDR2 is ANQGSEA. V was pared by 2 bases and J by 8 bases, with 7 bases of the junction left unmatched. CDR3 length equals 14 residues. The CDR3 region has the DNA TGCAGCGTTGAATACAGGGGGCATATCTATGAGCAGTTCTTC. Amino acids: CSVEYRGHIYEQFF.

Points on this clone: One end of the junction fails to match germline, which may point to a read error. This chain links TRBV4-1 with TRBJ2-7, with 8 positions matching TRBD2. Germline V gives CDR1 MGHRA, CDR2 YSYEKL. The CDR3 has 17 residues. CDR3: CASSQGGAGGVSYEQYF. CDR3 bases: TGCGCCAGCAGTCAAGGAGGTGCGGGGGGTGTATCCTACGAGCAGTACTTC.

The chain recombines TRBV5-4 with TRBJ1-2, with D possibly matching TRBD1 (6 bases). The germline V gene encodes CDR1 SGHNT and CDR2 YYREEE (reference sequence). The CDR3 runs 15 residues. The V gene lost 0 bases and the J gene lost 6 bases, with 15 bases spanning the gap. CDR3 loop: CASSLESRGANGYTF. The CDR3 nucleotides are TGTGCCAGCAGCTTGGAAAGTAGGGGGGCTAATGGCTACACCTTC. Together with reference TRBV5-4 and TRBJ1-2, the CDR3 gives the full variable domain: ETGVTQSPTHLIKTRGQQVTLRCSSQSGHNTVSWYQQALGQGPQFIFQYYREEENGRGNFPPRFSGLQFPNYSSELNVNALELDDSALYLCASSLESRGANGYTFGSGTRLTVV.

The genes are TRBV14 and TRBJ1-1; no definite D call. Germline loops: CDR1 SGHDN, CDR2 FVKESK. The ends were cut back, 4 bases at V and 4 bases at J, with 19 bases in the middle. This CDR3 contains 16 residues. This CDR3 reads CASSPLARSLVTEAFF. The DNA of the CDR3 is TGTGCCAGCAGCCCGCTCGCGAGGAGTCTCGTCACTGAAGCTTTCTTT.

The CDR3 DNA is TGCGCCAGCAGCTTGGGACAGACCTATGGCTACACCTTC. The encoded protein is CASSLGQTYGYTF. The V call is TRBV5-1, the J call TRBJ1-2, with a weak D call TRBD1 (5 bases). The CDR3 loop spans 13 amino acids. Per the germline V gene, CDR1 is SGHRS and CDR2 is YFSETQ. Trimming stripped 0 bases from V and 4 bases from J, with 7 bases between.

The chain recombines TRBV6-5 with TRBJ1-5; 7 nucleotides agree with TRBD1. Germline CDR1 is MNHEY and CDR2 is SVGAGI. The J segment lost 2 bases and the V segment lost 6 bases, leaving 4 bases of the junction unmatched. The CDR3 has 14 amino acids. The DNA of the CDR3 is TGTGCCAGCAGGACGACAGGGCGCAATCAGCCCCAGCATTTT. Amino acids: CASRTTGRNQPQHF.